Each of the 29 T cell receptor beta chains below was sequenced from the same sample in a study of prognosis after radiotherapy for stage I lung cancer. The genomic DNA TCR beta CDR3 region underwent two rounds of multiplex PCR. Gene-specific TRBV and TRBJ primers were used in PCR round one. A single record per CDR3 protein comes from TCRdb applying MiXCR to the multiplex PCR reads. This sample has approximately 17,000 distinct CDR3 sequences, with about 47% found just once. The material sequenced was PBMCs, taken before or after stereotactic body radiation therapy (not recorded which). The source of these receptors is a donor aged 50 or older with non-small cell lung cancer.

This clonotype was counted at least ten times. This chain links TRBV19 with TRBJ2-7; the D call may be TRBD1 or TRBD2 (5 bases each). V lost 5 bases and J 2 bases, leaving 13 bases between the germline ends. CDR3 length: 14 residues. The V gene's germline CDR1 is LNHDA and CDR2 SQIVND (reference sequence). The CDR3 nucleotides are TGTGCCAGTAGTTTCCGGGACGGCGCCTACGAGCAGTACTTC. Protein product: CASSFRDGAYEQYF.

Notes on this clonotype: Relative to the germline gene, one junction end is altered; a read error may explain this. The rearrangement uses TRBV6-2 or TRBV6-3 and TRBJ2-1; 13 nucleotides agree with TRBD2. The CDR3 length is 18 residues. The germline V gene encodes CDR1 MNHEY and CDR2 SVGEGT. CDR3: CAGSLGTSGVSSYNEQFF. CDR3 DNA sequence: TGTGCCGGCAGCCTCGGGACTAGCGGGGTGAGCTCCTACAATGAGCAGTTCTTC.

This clonotype was counted ten times or more. The CDR3 DNA sequence: TGTGCCAGCAAGGGCGGGTCTGGATCAGATACGCAGTATTTT. This codes for CASKGGSGSDTQYF. The chain employs TRBV6-9 and TRBJ2-3; D is possibly TRBD2 (5 bases). CDR1 is MNHGY, CDR2 SVAAGI, per germline. There are 14 residues in the CDR3. Trimming pared 7 bases from V and 4 bases from J, leaving 15 bases between.

This clonotype is deemed medium-sized. The V call is TRBV2, the J call TRBJ2-2, with TRBD2 matching over 10 bases. The V gene end was trimmed by 6 bases and the J gene end by 4 bases; junction bases not matched to a gene: 5. The CDR3 sequence is 15 residues long. Germline V CDR1 and CDR2: SNHLY, FYNNEI. CDR3 DNA sequence: TGTGCCAGCAGGGCACTAGCGGGGATCACCGGGGAGCTGTTTTTT. Protein product: CASRALAGITGELFF.

This clonotype occurred many times. The V gene is TRBV7-2, the J gene TRBJ2-3; D is perhaps TRBD2 (7 bases). Trimming removed 2 bases at V and 5 bases at J, with 17 bases between. Germline CDR1 is SGHTA and CDR2 is FQGNSA. The CDR3 loop spans 16 amino acids. CDR3 loop: CASSLIDGGRGDTQYF. The CDR3, as DNA: TGTGCCAGCAGCTTAATTGACGGGGGGCGCGGAGATACGCAGTATTTT. Complete variable domain (other parts from reference TRBV7-2 and TRBJ2-3): GAGVSQSPSNKVTEKGKDVELRCDPISGHTALYWYRQSLGQGLEFLIYFQGNSAPDKSGLPSDRFSAERTGGSVSTLTIQRTQQEDSAVYLCASSLIDGGRGDTQYFGPGTRLTVL.

Ten or more counts support this clonotype. The chain uses TRBV19 and TRBJ2-7; 8 bases align to TRBD1. The ends lost 1 base at V and 3 bases at J; junction bases unmatched: 5. CDR3 length equals 15 residues. CDR1 and CDR2 from the germline V gene are LNHDA and SQIVND (reference sequence). CDR3 in DNA: TGTGCCAGTAGTATAGCTTCAGGGGGCCTCTACGAGCAGTACTTC. Translation gives CASSIASGGLYEQYF.

This clonotype was seen repeatedly, ten times or more. The chain has TRBV7-8 and TRBJ2-5; 8 nucleotides align to TRBD2. V lost 2 bases and J lost 7; bases outside the gene matches: 15. The CDR3 runs to 17 residues. Germline CDR1 SGHVS, CDR2 FQNEAQ. The chain's CDR3 is CASSLLGAGTAGGTQYF. Written as DNA, the CDR3 is TGTGCCAGCAGCTTATTAGGTGCTGGGACGGCGGGGGGGACCCAGTACTTC.

This clonotype was counted at least ten times. CDR3: CASSLGDGTDTQYF. In DNA, the CDR3 is TGTGCCAGCAGCTTAGGGGACGGCACAGATACGCAGTATTTT. This chain joins TRBV7-9 and TRBJ2-3, with D perhaps being TRBD1 or TRBD2 (5 bases each). Germline V lookup: CDR1 SEHNR, CDR2 FQNEAQ (reference sequence). V was shortened by 1 base and J by 1 base, with 6 bases between the two germline ends. CDR3 size: 14 residues. Drawing the rest from reference TRBV7-9 and TRBJ2-3, the complete variable domain is DTGVSQNPRHKITKRGQNVTFRCDPISEHNRLYWYRQTLGQGPEFLTYFQNEAQLEKSRLLSDRFSAERPKGSFSTLEIQRTEQGDSAMYLCASSLGDGTDTQYFGPGTRLTVL.

There are many counts of this clonotype. V usage is TRBV27 and J usage is TRBJ1-2; D might be TRBD1 (5 bases). The CDR3 runs to 15 residues. The germline V and J ends were trimmed by 6 bases and 1 base, with 15 bases remaining between them. Germline-derived CDR1 and CDR2 are MNHEY and SMNVEV (reference sequence). The CDR3 DNA reads TGTGCCAGCAGCGACAGTGGAAGTAATAACTATGGCTACACCTTC. This codes for CASSDSGSNNYGYTF.

As concerns this clonotype: This may arise from a read error, as a much more abundant clone is one base away. J is TRBJ2-3 and V is TRBV10-3; TRBD1 is a possible D gene (6 bases). The CDR3 runs to 15 residues. Germline CDR1 and CDR2: ENHRY and SYGVKD. V lost 5 bases to trimming and J lost 4 bases, with 16 bases between them. Here the CDR3 DNA reads TGTGCCATCAGTAACGGGACACGGATCTCAGATACGCAGTATTTT. Translation: CAISNGTRISDTQYF.

This clonotype was counted ten times or more. The chain links TRBV2 to TRBJ2-3; 7 nucleotides line up with TRBD1. Germline V CDR1 and CDR2: SNHLY, FYNNEI. The CDR3 spans 14 residues. V gave up 4 bases and J gave up 2 bases; unmatched junction bases: 3. CDR3 DNA sequence: TGTGCCAGCAGTGGACAGGGAGCCACAGATACGCAGTATTTT. This codes for CASSGQGATDTQYF.

For this clonotype: One end of the junction is discordant with germline, which a read error may explain. The genes are TRBV6-2 or TRBV6-3 and TRBJ1-6, with a possible D match to TRBD1 (6 bases). This CDR3 has 14 residues. Germline CDR1 and CDR2: MNHEY and SVGEGT. The CDR3 nucleotides read TGTGCCAGCAGTCTACAGGGAATGAGTTCACCCCCCCACTTT. Translated: CASSLQGMSSPPHF.

As regards this clonotype: This may be a read error: a much more frequent sequence differs by one nucleotide. The gene calls are TRBV10-2 and TRBJ2-5; either TRBD1 or TRBD2 may supply D (6 bases each). V lost 2 bases and J 3 bases, leaving 19 bases between the germline ends. CDR3 length equals 17 residues. Germline lookup yields CDR1 WSHSY and CDR2 SAAADI. The CDR3 coding sequence is TGCGCCAGCAGTGAGGGAGGGGGGTGGGTGAGGGAAGAGACCCAGTACTTC. Translation: CASSEGGGWVREETQYF.

This clonotype was detected only once. The junction shows a germline mismatch at one end, possibly a read error. The chain combines TRBV7-2 with TRBJ2-5; TRBD2 aligns across 10 bases. The germline CDR1 and CDR2 sequences are SGHTA and FQGNSA. CDR3 size: 14 residues. CDR3 nucleotide sequence: TGTGCCGGCAGCGTCGGGACTAGCGTTGATACCCAGTACTTC. As protein: CAGSVGTSVDTQYF.

Remarks on this clonotype: This clone may be a read error of a much larger clone one base away. The CDR3 reads CAISESRGASEKLFF. The CDR3 DNA is TGTGCCATCAGTGAGTCGAGGGGCGCGAGTGAAAAACTGTTTTTT. V usage is TRBV10-3 and J usage is TRBJ1-4, with D perhaps matching TRBD1 (5 bases). In germline, CDR1 is ENHRY, CDR2 SYGVKD. The V gene lost 0 bases and the J gene lost 7 bases, with 12 bases spanning the gap. The CDR3 length is 15 residues.

The chain has TRBV19 and TRBJ1-2, with 9 nucleotides matching TRBD1. CDR1 is LNHDA and CDR2 is SQIVND in the germline V gene (reference sequence). This CDR3 is 16 amino acids long. V shed 5 bases and J 0 bases; nucleotides not matched to a gene: 7. The CDR3 loop is CASSPRTGETNYGYTF. DNA for the CDR3: TGTGCCAGTAGTCCGAGGACAGGGGAGACTAACTATGGCTACACCTTC. The full variable domain, with the rest looked up from reference TRBV19 and TRBJ1-2, is DGGITQSPKYLFRKEGQNVTLSCEQNLNHDAMYWYRQDPGQGLRLIYYSQIVNDFQKGDIAEGYSVSREKKESFPLTVTSAQKNPTAFYLCASSPRTGETNYGYTFGSGTRLTVV.

The genes are TRBV20-1 and TRBJ1-1; 8 nucleotides align to TRBD1. Germline CDR1 and CDR2: DFQATT and SNEGSKA (reference sequence). The CDR3 runs 14 residues. V lost 6 bases to trimming and J lost 3 bases; unmatched junction nucleotides: 9. CDR3 protein: CSARKGQGHTEAFF. The CDR3 region has the DNA TGCAGTGCCAGAAAAGGACAGGGCCACACTGAAGCTTTCTTT.

Ten or more counts support this clonotype. The V and J genes are TRBV9 and TRBJ1-5, with no clear D. V was pared by 0 bases and J by 6 bases, with 10 bases between. The germline CDR1 and CDR2 sequences are SGDLS and YYNGEE. The CDR3 has 14 residues. The CDR3 loop is CASSVDEGSQPQHF. The CDR3 bases are TGTGCCAGCAGCGTAGATGAAGGCAGTCAGCCCCAGCATTTT.

This clonotype has at least ten counts. The J gene is TRBJ2-1, the V gene TRBV15, with 11 bases lining up with TRBD2. The ends lost 0 bases at V and 0 bases at J; junction bases unmatched: 4. Germline V gives CDR1 LNHNV, CDR2 YYDKDF (reference sequence). CDR3 length: 18 residues. The DNA of the CDR3 is TGTGCCACCAGCAGAGACCTAACTAGCGGGAGCTCCTACAATGAGCAGTTCTTC. It is translated as CATSRDLTSGSSYNEQFF.

As for this clonotype: An end of the junction does not agree with germline; a read error may underlie this. The gene calls are TRBV11-2 and TRBJ2-1, with 8 bases aligning to TRBD2. This CDR3 contains 15 residues. Germline V lookup: CDR1 SGHAT, CDR2 FQNNGV. For the CDR3, the DNA is TGTGTCAGCAGCTTAAGCGGGAGTTTTGGGGATGAGCAGTTCTTC. It yields the protein CVSSLSGSFGDEQFF.

This clonotype was found a few times. The chain couples TRBV5-4 to TRBJ1-2; no clear D gene. In germline, CDR1 is SGHNT, CDR2 YYREEE (reference sequence). There are 12 residues in the CDR3. The V and J ends lost 4 bases and 7 bases respectively, with 11 bases between them. CDR3 nucleotide sequence: TGTGCCAGCAGCCCCGGCGGGATTGGCTACACCTTC. It codes for CASSPGGIGYTF.

The chain couples TRBV2 to TRBJ2-7; the D gene is possibly TRBD1 (6 bases). This CDR3 region has 14 residues. Germline CDR1 SNHLY, CDR2 FYNNEI. V gave up 7 bases and J gave up 0 bases, with 13 bases separating them. The CDR3 here is CASTLTGASYEQYF. DNA for the CDR3: TGTGCCAGCACCTTGACAGGTGCCTCCTACGAGCAGTACTTC.

As for this clonotype: This could be a read error, since a much larger clone is one nucleotide away. The chain links TRBV12-3 or TRBV12-4 to TRBJ1-4; 8 bases agree with TRBD1. CDR3 size: 14 residues. The junction had 7 bases not matched to a gene; V was cut back by 7 bases and J by 6 bases. The CDR3 sequence is CASIKQGGHEKLFF. CDR3 coding DNA: TGTGCCAGCATAAAACAGGGGGGGCATGAAAAACTGTTTTTT.

In its sample, this clonotype is medium-sized. V usage is TRBV15 and J usage is TRBJ2-7; TRBD2 might be the D (6 bases). Trimming removed 8 bases at V and 1 base at J, with 12 bases between. Germline assignment: CDR1 LNHNV and CDR2 YYDKDF (reference sequence). The CDR3 loop spans 13 amino acids. DNA for the CDR3: TGTGCCACCGGCGGGACTCGTTCCTACGAGCAGTACTTC. It is translated as CATGGTRSYEQYF.

This chain uses TRBV6-2 or TRBV6-3 with TRBJ2-2; tentative D call: TRBD2 (5 bases). Germline CDR1 MNHEY, CDR2 SVGEGT. The CDR3 consists of 15 residues. V dropped 5 bases and J dropped 4 bases, with 14 bases sitting between them. The CDR3 sequence is CASSDSGCGTGELFF. CDR3 bases: TGTGCCAGCAGTGATTCGGGGTGCGGCACCGGGGAGCTGTTTTTT.

The chain recombines TRBV11-3 with TRBJ2-7, with 14 nucleotides matching TRBD2. With 10 bases clipped from V and 4 bases from J, the junction kept 12 bases outside the gene matches. The CDR3 consists of 16 residues. Germline CDR1 and CDR2: SGHNT and YENEEA. CDR3 sequence reads: CAISPSGTSGRYEQYF. CDR3 DNA sequence: TGTGCCATTTCGCCTTCCGGGACTAGCGGGAGATACGAGCAGTACTTC.

For this clonotype: A much larger clone sits a single nucleotide away, making a read error possible. The V and J genes are TRBV20-1 and TRBJ2-5; D not certain. CDR3 length: 15 residues. V was pared by 0 bases and J by 7 bases, with 18 bases between. CDR1 and CDR2 from the germline V gene are DFQATT and SNEGSKA (reference sequence). The CDR3 DNA reads as TGCAGTGCTAGAGACGTATCCCCCGATGGTGGGACCCAGTACTTC. As protein: CSARDVSPDGGTQYF.

By sample share, this clonotype is medium-sized. The chain combines TRBV6-1 with TRBJ1-2, with 9 bases identical to TRBD1. The CDR3 runs 17 residues. Germline V gene lookup returns CDR1 MNHNS and CDR2 SASEGT. With 0 bases clipped from V and 6 bases from J, the junction kept 11 bases outside the gene matches. CDR3 protein: CASSEAISTTGGDGYTF. Here the CDR3 DNA reads TGTGCCAGCAGTGAAGCCATAAGTACGACAGGGGGGGATGGCTACACCTTC.

Note on this clonotype: A much larger clone lies one base from this, so it may be a read error. The rearrangement uses TRBV29-1 and TRBJ1-1, with D possibly TRBD1 on 5 matching bases. Germline CDR1 reads SQVTM; CDR2 reads ANQGSEA. Trimming pared 0 bases from V and 11 bases from J, leaving 16 bases between. This CDR3 is 13 amino acids long. The CDR3 DNA reads TGCAGCGTTGAAGAATCGGGACTAGGGTGGGCTTTCTTT. Its protein product is CSVEESGLGWAFF.